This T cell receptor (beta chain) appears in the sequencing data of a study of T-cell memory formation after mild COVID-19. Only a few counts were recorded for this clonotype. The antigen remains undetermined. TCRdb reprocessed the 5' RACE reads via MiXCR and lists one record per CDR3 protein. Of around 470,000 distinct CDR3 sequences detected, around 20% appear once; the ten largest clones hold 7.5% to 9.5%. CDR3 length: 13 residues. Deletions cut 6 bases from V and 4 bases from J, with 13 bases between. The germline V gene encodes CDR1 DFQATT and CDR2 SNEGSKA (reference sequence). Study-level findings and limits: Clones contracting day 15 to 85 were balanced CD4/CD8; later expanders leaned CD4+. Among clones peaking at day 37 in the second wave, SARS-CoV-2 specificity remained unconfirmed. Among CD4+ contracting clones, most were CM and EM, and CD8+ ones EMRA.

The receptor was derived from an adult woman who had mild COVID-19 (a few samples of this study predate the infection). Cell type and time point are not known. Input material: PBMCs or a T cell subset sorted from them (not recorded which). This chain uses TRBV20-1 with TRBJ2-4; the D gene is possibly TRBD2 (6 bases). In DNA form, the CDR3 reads TGCAGTGCCCACTCCGGGACTAAAAACATTCAGTACTTC. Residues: CSAHSGTKNIQYF.